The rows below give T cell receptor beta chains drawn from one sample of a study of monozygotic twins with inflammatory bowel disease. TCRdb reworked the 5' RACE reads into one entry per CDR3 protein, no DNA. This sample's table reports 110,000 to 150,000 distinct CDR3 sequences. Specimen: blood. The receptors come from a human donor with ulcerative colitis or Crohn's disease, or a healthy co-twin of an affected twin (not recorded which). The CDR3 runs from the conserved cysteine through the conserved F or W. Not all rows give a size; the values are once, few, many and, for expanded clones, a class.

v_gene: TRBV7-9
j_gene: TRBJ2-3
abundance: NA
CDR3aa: CASSPPDTSTDTQYF

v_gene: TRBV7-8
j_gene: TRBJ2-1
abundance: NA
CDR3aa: CASSLRTSGKYNEQFF

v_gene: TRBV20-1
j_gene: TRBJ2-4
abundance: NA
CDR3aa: CSARVGVMGKNIQYF

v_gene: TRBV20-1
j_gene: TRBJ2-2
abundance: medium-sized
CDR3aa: CSAQRRTPGGGELFF

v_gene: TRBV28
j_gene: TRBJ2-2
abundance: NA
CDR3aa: CASRSPTGIESGELFF

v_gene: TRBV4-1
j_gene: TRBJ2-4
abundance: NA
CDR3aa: CASSKGYGDIQYF

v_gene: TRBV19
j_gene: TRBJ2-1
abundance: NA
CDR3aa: CASSFYRALYNEQFF

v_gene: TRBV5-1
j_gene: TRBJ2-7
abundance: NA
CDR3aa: CASSFVAGTGGPPSSYEQYF

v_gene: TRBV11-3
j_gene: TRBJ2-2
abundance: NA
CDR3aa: CASSFVSANTGELFF

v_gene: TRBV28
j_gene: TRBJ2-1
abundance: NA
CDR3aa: CASNLQGWNNEQFF

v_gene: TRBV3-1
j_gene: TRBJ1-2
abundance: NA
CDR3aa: CASSPTIGTVYGYTF

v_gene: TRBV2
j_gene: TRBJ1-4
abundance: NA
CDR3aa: CASSEWGDRAEVF

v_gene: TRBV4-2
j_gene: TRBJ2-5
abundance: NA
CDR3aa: CASSLGLPNQETQYF

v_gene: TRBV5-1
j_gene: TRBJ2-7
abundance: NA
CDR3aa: CASSLVGLIYEQYF

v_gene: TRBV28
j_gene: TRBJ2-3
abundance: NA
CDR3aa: CASILSVDTDTQYF

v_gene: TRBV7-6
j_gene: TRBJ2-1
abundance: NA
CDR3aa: CASSPEASGSGGNNEQFF

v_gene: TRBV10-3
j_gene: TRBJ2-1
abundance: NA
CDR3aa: CAITSDSRPYNEQFF

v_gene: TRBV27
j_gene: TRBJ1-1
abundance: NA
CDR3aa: CASSLWASRGGGLGNTEAFF

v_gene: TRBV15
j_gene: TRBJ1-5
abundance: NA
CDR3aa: CATRLGTGVQPQHF

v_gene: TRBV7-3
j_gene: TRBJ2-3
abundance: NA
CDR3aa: CASSSTRLAGTTDTQYF

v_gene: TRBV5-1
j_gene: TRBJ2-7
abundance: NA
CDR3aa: CASSRTGEAYEQYF

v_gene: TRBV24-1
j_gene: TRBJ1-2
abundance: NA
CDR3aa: CATSDLLGSGYTF

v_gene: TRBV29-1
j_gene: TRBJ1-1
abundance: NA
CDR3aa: CSVRGTGEGTEAFF

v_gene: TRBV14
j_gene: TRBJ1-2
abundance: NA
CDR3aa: CASSQERLDRENYGYTF

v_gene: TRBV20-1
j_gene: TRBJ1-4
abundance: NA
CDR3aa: CSARSDEKLFF

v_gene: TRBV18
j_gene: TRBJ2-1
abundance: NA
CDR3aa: CASSSTSRRGNEQFF

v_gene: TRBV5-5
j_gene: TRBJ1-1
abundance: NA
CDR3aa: CASPSRGDLNTEAFF

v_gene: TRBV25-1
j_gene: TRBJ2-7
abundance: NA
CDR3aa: CASRNFGDRVHEQYF

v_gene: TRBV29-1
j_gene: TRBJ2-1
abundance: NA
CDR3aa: CSVEPSGNEQFF

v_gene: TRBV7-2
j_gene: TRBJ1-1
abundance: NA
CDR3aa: CASSLYGTGGLTEAFF

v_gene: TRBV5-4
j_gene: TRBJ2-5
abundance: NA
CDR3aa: CASSLGQAYQETQYF

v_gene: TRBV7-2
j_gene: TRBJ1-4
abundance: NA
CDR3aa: CASSSPGQTNEKLFF

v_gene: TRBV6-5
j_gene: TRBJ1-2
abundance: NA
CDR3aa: CASSYWAGGADYGYTF

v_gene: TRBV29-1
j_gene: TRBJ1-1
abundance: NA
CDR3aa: CSVEETTEAFF

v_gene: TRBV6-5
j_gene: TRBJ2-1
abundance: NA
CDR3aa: CASSSRGRAYNEQFF

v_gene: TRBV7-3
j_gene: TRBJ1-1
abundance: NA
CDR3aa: CASSSFGGVNTEAFF

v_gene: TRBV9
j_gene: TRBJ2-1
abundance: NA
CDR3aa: CASSVGDRGSYNEQFF

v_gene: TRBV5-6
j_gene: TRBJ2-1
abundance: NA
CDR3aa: CASSFASDEQFF

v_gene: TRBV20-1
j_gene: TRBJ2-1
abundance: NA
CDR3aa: CSAPGPFYNEQFF

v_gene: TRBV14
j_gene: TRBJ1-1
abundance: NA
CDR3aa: CASSYARDTEAFF

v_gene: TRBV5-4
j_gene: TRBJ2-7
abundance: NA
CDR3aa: CASSLRWYEQYF

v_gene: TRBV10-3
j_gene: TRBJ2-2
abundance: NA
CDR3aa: CAISGPPGELFF

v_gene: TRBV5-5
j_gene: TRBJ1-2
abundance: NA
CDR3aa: CASSLGSREPNYGYTF

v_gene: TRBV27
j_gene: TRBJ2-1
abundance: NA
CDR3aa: CASSAFQGSSYNEQFF